Listed below are T cell receptor beta chains from one sample, sequenced in a study of blood T cells in healthy people across ages. MiXCR was run by TCRdb on the 5' RACE reads, yielding one entry per CDR3 protein. The sample shows 750,000 to 950,000 distinct CDR3 sequences, about 26% of them seen only once. The sample also formed part of further work on T cells of mothers and their children.

Sequenced: blood. The receptors stem from a boy younger than 18 in good health. CDR3s include the opening cysteine and the closing phenylalanine or tryptophan. Each record gives: CDR3 length, D gene, J gene, clone size, V gene, CDR3 DNA, CDR3 protein. The D gene is left open where the match is weak. A clone size is listed for some rows: how often the clone was seen (once, few, many), or a class if it is expanded.

cdr3_length: 15
d_call: TRBD1
j_call: TRBJ2-1
clone_size: -
v_call: TRBV20-1
cdr3_nt: TGCAGTGCCCCCAAGGGACAGGGGGCTGGGAATGAGCAGTTCTTC
cdr3_aa: CSAPKGQGAGNEQFF

cdr3_length: 15
d_call: TRBD2
j_call: TRBJ2-1
clone_size: once
v_call: TRBV27
cdr3_nt: TGTGCCAGCAGTTTACGGTTAGCGGGAGCGCATGAGCAGTTCTTC
cdr3_aa: CASSLRLAGAHEQFF

cdr3_length: 13
d_call: TRBD2
j_call: TRBJ2-4
clone_size: -
v_call: TRBV7-4
cdr3_nt: TGTGCCAGCAGCTTAGAGAGTAGCGGGGAGAGGGACTTC
cdr3_aa: CASSLESSGERDF

cdr3_length: 14
d_call: -
j_call: TRBJ1-1
clone_size: few
v_call: TRBV28
cdr3_nt: TGTGCCAGCACAGGCGGCCAGTTGAACACTGAAGCTTTCTTT
cdr3_aa: CASTGGQLNTEAFF

cdr3_length: 14
d_call: -
j_call: TRBJ1-1
clone_size: -
v_call: TRBV6-6
cdr3_nt: TGTGCCAGCAGTTATCAGGGCAAGAACACTGAAGCTTTCTTT
cdr3_aa: CASSYQGKNTEAFF

cdr3_length: 15
d_call: TRBD2
j_call: TRBJ2-7
clone_size: -
v_call: TRBV19
cdr3_nt: TGTGCCACGACCGCTTCTAGCGGGAGGGCCTACGAGCAGTACTTC
cdr3_aa: CATTASSGRAYEQYF

cdr3_length: 14
d_call: -
j_call: TRBJ1-1
clone_size: -
v_call: TRBV7-2
cdr3_nt: TGTGCCAGCAGTCCCGTGGCAGGGAACACTGAAGCTTTCTTT
cdr3_aa: CASSPVAGNTEAFF

cdr3_length: 13
d_call: -
j_call: TRBJ1-1
clone_size: few
v_call: TRBV7-2
cdr3_nt: TGTGCCAGCTTGAGGGAGGGGGTCACTGAAGCTTTCTTT
cdr3_aa: CASLREGVTEAFF

cdr3_length: 15
d_call: -
j_call: TRBJ2-5
clone_size: -
v_call: TRBV2
cdr3_nt: TGTGCCAGCAGTGAAGGGCAGGGGACTTCGGAGACCCAGTACTTC
cdr3_aa: CASSEGQGTSETQYF

cdr3_length: 14
d_call: -
j_call: TRBJ1-2
clone_size: -
v_call: TRBV19
cdr3_nt: TGTGCCAGTAGTCCACAGACAGGAGAGTATGGCTACACCTTC
cdr3_aa: CASSPQTGEYGYTF

cdr3_length: 13
d_call: -
j_call: TRBJ2-5
clone_size: -
v_call: TRBV7-3
cdr3_nt: TGTGCCAGAAGTCGTGGGGGAAGGACGGGCCAGTACTTC
cdr3_aa: CARSRGGRTGQYF

cdr3_length: 15
d_call: TRBD2
j_call: TRBJ2-3
clone_size: few
v_call: TRBV27
cdr3_nt: TGTGCCAGCACCCACTCGCGGGGGGGCGTAGATACGCAGTATTTT
cdr3_aa: CASTHSRGGVDTQYF

cdr3_length: 14
d_call: TRBD1
j_call: TRBJ2-7
clone_size: -
v_call: TRBV5-1
cdr3_nt: TGCGCCAGCAGCTTGGAGGACAGGGGGAGCGGGCAGTACTTC
cdr3_aa: CASSLEDRGSGQYF

cdr3_length: 19
d_call: -
j_call: TRBJ2-1
clone_size: few
v_call: TRBV7-3
cdr3_nt: TGTGCCAGCGGTCCGGGACAAGGGCGAAAGGGAGGGTTTTTTGATGAGCAGTTCTTC
cdr3_aa: CASGPGQGRKGGFFDEQFF

cdr3_length: 13
d_call: -
j_call: TRBJ2-1
clone_size: -
v_call: TRBV13
cdr3_nt: TGTGCCAGCAGCTTAGGTAGTCGGGATGAGCAGTTCTTC
cdr3_aa: CASSLGSRDEQFF

cdr3_length: 15
d_call: -
j_call: TRBJ2-7
clone_size: few
v_call: TRBV6-5
cdr3_nt: TGTGCCAGCACTCGCCGTCAGGGAATTGTTGGCGAGCAGTACTTC
cdr3_aa: CASTRRQGIVGEQYF

cdr3_length: 14
d_call: TRBD2
j_call: TRBJ2-7
clone_size: -
v_call: TRBV13
cdr3_nt: TGTGCCAGCAGTGGTAGCGGGGGGGTCCACGAGCAGTACTTC
cdr3_aa: CASSGSGGVHEQYF

cdr3_length: 14
d_call: -
j_call: TRBJ1-2
clone_size: few
v_call: TRBV9
cdr3_nt: TGTGCCAGCAGCCCCCGCGCTGAGAGCTATGGCTACACCTTC
cdr3_aa: CASSPRAESYGYTF

cdr3_length: 15
d_call: TRBD2
j_call: TRBJ2-1
clone_size: -
v_call: TRBV5-1
cdr3_nt: TGCGCCAGCAGCTTGGAGGCTAGCGGGTCCAATGAGCAGTTCTTC
cdr3_aa: CASSLEASGSNEQFF

cdr3_length: 15
d_call: TRBD2
j_call: TRBJ2-7
clone_size: many
v_call: TRBV20-1
cdr3_nt: TGCAGTGCTAGGGGTCTAGCGGGTAGCTCCTACGAGCAGTACTTC
cdr3_aa: CSARGLAGSSYEQYF

cdr3_length: 14
d_call: -
j_call: TRBJ2-3
clone_size: -
v_call: TRBV29-1
cdr3_nt: TGCAGCGTTGAAGAATGGGGGGGCACAGATACGCAGTATTTT
cdr3_aa: CSVEEWGGTDTQYF

cdr3_length: 15
d_call: -
j_call: TRBJ2-3
clone_size: -
v_call: TRBV11-2
cdr3_nt: TGTGCCAGCAGCCCCGGGGGGGACAGAGACCCGCCGGAGTATTTT
cdr3_aa: CASSPGGDRDPPEYF

cdr3_length: 17
d_call: -
j_call: TRBJ2-1
clone_size: -
v_call: TRBV6-2/TRBV6-3
cdr3_nt: TGTGCCAGCTGGGGATTTTTTGGGGGGGCCACCTACAATGAGCAGTTCTTC
cdr3_aa: CASWGFFGGATYNEQFF

cdr3_length: 16
d_call: TRBD1
j_call: TRBJ2-1
clone_size: -
v_call: TRBV15
cdr3_nt: TGTGCCACCAGCGACCCGACAGGGGGCACTTACAATGAGCAGTTCTTC
cdr3_aa: CATSDPTGGTYNEQFF

cdr3_length: 14
d_call: -
j_call: TRBJ1-5
clone_size: few
v_call: TRBV6-1
cdr3_nt: TGTGCCATAGGCGGGCCCACAATGCGGCAGCCCCAGCATTTT
cdr3_aa: CAIGGPTMRQPQHF

cdr3_length: 14
d_call: -
j_call: TRBJ1-4
clone_size: -
v_call: TRBV27
cdr3_nt: TGTGCCAGCAGTTTGGGCAGCCTAAATGAAAAACTGTTTTTT
cdr3_aa: CASSLGSLNEKLFF

cdr3_length: 16
d_call: TRBD1
j_call: TRBJ2-6
clone_size: -
v_call: TRBV4-1
cdr3_nt: TGCGCCAGCAGGGGACAGGGGGCGCTCGGGGCCAACGTCCTGACTTTC
cdr3_aa: CASRGQGALGANVLTF

cdr3_length: 13
d_call: -
j_call: TRBJ2-7
clone_size: few
v_call: TRBV12-3/TRBV12-4
cdr3_nt: TGTGCCAGCCGGGCAGGCTACTCCTACGAGCAGTACTTC
cdr3_aa: CASRAGYSYEQYF

cdr3_length: 15
d_call: -
j_call: TRBJ1-6
clone_size: -
v_call: TRBV10-3
cdr3_nt: TGTGCCATCAGTGATAGACCAGGGGATAATTCACCCCTCCACTTT
cdr3_aa: CAISDRPGDNSPLHF

cdr3_length: 15
d_call: TRBD1
j_call: TRBJ1-2
clone_size: few
v_call: TRBV2
cdr3_nt: TGTGCCAGCAGTGAAACCGGGACAGTTAACTATGGCTACACCTTC
cdr3_aa: CASSETGTVNYGYTF

cdr3_length: 15
d_call: -
j_call: TRBJ2-3
clone_size: few
v_call: TRBV7-9
cdr3_nt: TGTGCCAGCAGCTTTCAGGGGTTAAAGGCAGATACGCAGTATTTT
cdr3_aa: CASSFQGLKADTQYF

cdr3_length: 16
d_call: -
j_call: TRBJ1-5
clone_size: once
v_call: TRBV12-3/TRBV12-4
cdr3_nt: TGTGCCAGCAGTTCTGGCTATGACGTTATCCCCCAGCCCCAGCATTTT
cdr3_aa: CASSSGYDVIPQPQHF

cdr3_length: 17
d_call: TRBD1
j_call: TRBJ1-2
clone_size: -
v_call: TRBV7-9
cdr3_nt: TGTGTCAGCAGCCCCCGGACAGGGGGGTCAGCGCTCTCTGGCTACACCTTC
cdr3_aa: CVSSPRTGGSALSGYTF

cdr3_length: 15
d_call: -
j_call: TRBJ2-7
clone_size: -
v_call: TRBV5-1
cdr3_nt: TGCGCCAGCAGCCTGGGGACCGTTGGCTCCTACGAGCAGTACTTC
cdr3_aa: CASSLGTVGSYEQYF

cdr3_length: 18
d_call: TRBD2
j_call: TRBJ2-7
clone_size: -
v_call: TRBV4-1
cdr3_nt: TGCGCCAGCAGCCCCGCGGGACTAGCGGGGGGTACCTACGGCGAGCAGTACTTC
cdr3_aa: CASSPAGLAGGTYGEQYF

cdr3_length: 15
d_call: -
j_call: TRBJ2-3
clone_size: few
v_call: TRBV7-8
cdr3_nt: TGTGCCAGCAGGATTATCCAGAGGGAAATAGATACGCAGTATTTT
cdr3_aa: CASRIIQREIDTQYF

cdr3_length: 12
d_call: TRBD1
j_call: TRBJ1-5
clone_size: -
v_call: TRBV29-1
cdr3_nt: TGCAGCGCCGAGGACAGGGGCGGGCCCCAGCATTTT
cdr3_aa: CSAEDRGGPQHF

cdr3_length: 15
d_call: -
j_call: TRBJ2-7
clone_size: -
v_call: TRBV10-3
cdr3_nt: TGTGCCATCAGTGATCCCCCGGCAGGGACCTACGAGCAGTACTTC
cdr3_aa: CAISDPPAGTYEQYF

cdr3_length: 15
d_call: TRBD1
j_call: TRBJ2-3
clone_size: few
v_call: TRBV14
cdr3_nt: TGTGCCAGCAGCCAAGGGACAGGGATATGGAGTACGCAGTATTTT
cdr3_aa: CASSQGTGIWSTQYF

cdr3_length: 16
d_call: -
j_call: TRBJ2-2
clone_size: few
v_call: TRBV7-3
cdr3_nt: TGTGCCAGCAGCTTAAAGCTAGCGCCGAACACCGGGGAGCTGTTTTTT
cdr3_aa: CASSLKLAPNTGELFF

cdr3_length: 15
d_call: TRBD2
j_call: TRBJ2-3
clone_size: -
v_call: TRBV20-1
cdr3_nt: TGCAGTGCTAGCCTCACTAGCGGAAGCACAGATACGCAGTATTTT
cdr3_aa: CSASLTSGSTDTQYF